This T cell receptor (beta chain) derives from a study of T cell responses to AZD1222 COVID-19 vaccine. Sequenced by immunoSEQ multiplex PCR; TCRdb stores in-frame clones only, minus some. This table holds about 140,000 clones, about 86% found once. The germline V gene encodes CDR1 MGHDK and CDR2 SYGVNS. The length of the CDR3 is 13 residues. Between the trimmed V and J ends, which lost 7 bases and 6 bases, there was a span of 12 bases. The sequence was collected from an adult in good health. The chain links TRBV25-1 to TRBJ1-4; D perhaps matches TRBD1 (5 bases). This specimen was peripheral blood, taken on day 0 of AZD1222 vaccination. In DNA form, the CDR3 reads TGTGCCAGCAAAGGTGGGGCTGATGAAAAACTGTTTTTT. Translated: CASKGGADEKLFF.